Listed here are 31 T cell receptor beta chains from one sample, sequenced in a study of cytomegalovirus exposure and HLA in healthy donors. Repertoires were generated with immunoSEQ multiplex PCR, while TCRdb's copy carries only in-frame clones and drops some. The table has roughly 330,000 clones, roughly 90% seen once; the top ten hold roughly 1.2%. Sequencing used PBMCs. Every receptor here comes from a woman aged 25 to 39 in good health and CMV-seropositive.

The chain couples TRBV6-5 to TRBJ2-5, with D possibly being TRBD2 (5 bases). This CDR3 contains 15 residues. Trimming pared 2 bases from V and 5 bases from J, leaving 15 bases between. Germline CDR1 reads MNHEY; CDR2 reads SVGAGI. The CDR3 DNA reads as TGTGCCAGCAGTTACAGTGGGAGTCTCGGTGAGACCCAGTACTTC. It translates to CASSYSGSLGETQYF.

The chain employs TRBV5-1 and TRBJ2-7; 8 bases map to TRBD1. Trimming removed 4 bases from V and 0 bases from J; junction bases left unmatched: 3. CDR3 size: 14 residues. In germline, CDR1 is SGHRS, CDR2 YFSETQ. CDR3 residues: CASSRDRSSYEQYF. In DNA, the CDR3 is TGCGCCAGCAGCCGGGACAGGAGCTCCTACGAGCAGTACTTC.

The V gene is TRBV30, the J gene TRBJ1-3; D gene unclear. V dropped 4 bases and J dropped 2 bases, with 12 bases sitting between them. CDR3 length equals 14 residues. Germline-derived CDR1 and CDR2 are GTSNPN and SVGIG (reference sequence). The CDR3 DNA is TGTGCCTGGAACCGACGGAAAACTGGAAACACCATATATTTT. It translates to CAWNRRKTGNTIYF.

This chain uses TRBV29-1 with TRBJ2-7; the match to TRBD2 covers 11 bases. This CDR3 has 15 residues. The ends lost 0 bases at V and 4 bases at J; junction bases unmatched: 5. Germline CDR1 SQVTM, CDR2 ANQGSEA. The CDR3: CSVEETSGSVYEQYF. In DNA form, the CDR3 reads TGCAGCGTTGAAGAAACTAGCGGGAGTGTGTACGAGCAGTACTTC.

Remarks on this clone: Other DNA sequences in this specimen translate into the identical CDR3. This rearrangement joins TRBV27 to TRBJ1-3; possible D gene TRBD1, 5 bases. Trimming pared 6 bases from V and 2 bases from J, leaving 8 bases between. Germline CDR1 reads MNHEY; CDR2 reads SMNVEV (reference sequence). The CDR3 covers 13 residues. This chain's CDR3 is CASRGRTGNTIYF. The CDR3 bases are TGTGCCAGCAGGGGGCGAACTGGAAACACCATATATTTT.

As DNA, the CDR3 is TGCGCCAGCAGCCAAGAATGGGGCTACGAGCAGTACTTC. Translation: CASSQEWGYEQYF. The chain has TRBV4-1 and TRBJ2-7; D gene ambiguous. Germline CDR1 and CDR2: MGHRA and YSYEKL. This CDR3 is built from 13 residues. V was trimmed by 0 bases and J by 3 bases, leaving 6 bases between them.

The V gene is TRBV28, the J gene TRBJ2-5; the D gene is possibly TRBD1 (6 bases). The germline V and J ends were trimmed by 7 bases and 4 bases, with 10 bases remaining between them. The CDR3 contains 12 residues. Per the germline V gene, CDR1 is MDHEN and CDR2 is SYDVKM. CDR3: CASIARGETQYF. CDR3 sequence (DNA): TGTGCCAGCATTGCCAGGGGAGAGACCCAGTACTTC. Variable domain in full (rest from reference TRBV28 and TRBJ2-5): DVKVTQSSRYLVKRTGEKVFLECVQDMDHENMFWYRQDPGLGLRLIYFSYDVKMKEKGDIPEGYSVSREKKERFSLILESASTNQTSMYLCASIARGETQYFGPGTRLLVL.

This clone came up once. The DNA of the CDR3 is TGCAGCGTTGTGAGAAACACCGGGGAGCTGTTTTTT. Residues: CSVVRNTGELFF. V gene TRBV29-1 combines with J gene TRBJ2-2, with D uncertain. The germline CDR1 and CDR2 sequences are SQVTM and ANQGSEA. The CDR3 consists of 12 residues. V was pared by 4 bases and J by 2 bases, with 5 bases between.

The V gene is TRBV6-1, the J gene TRBJ1-6; no firm D call. The length of the CDR3 is 11 residues. Germline V CDR1 and CDR2: MNHNS, SASEGT. Trimming left V 5 bases short and J 14 bases short, with 10 bases between. CDR3 protein: CASSFGETLHF. CDR3 DNA sequence: TGTGCCAGCAGTTTTGGGGAAACCCTCCACTTT.

The sample holds one count of this clone. The gene calls are TRBV7-6 and TRBJ2-2; D unresolved. V shed 5 bases and J shed 1 base, with 11 bases lying between them. The CDR3 spans 15 residues. From germline, CDR1 is SGHVS and CDR2 FNYEAQ. As DNA, the CDR3 is TGTGCCAGCAGCCTCAGGACGAGGAACACCGGGGAGCTGTTTTTT. Translated: CASSLRTRNTGELFF.

V and J are TRBV4-3 and TRBJ1-6; 8 bases match TRBD1. This CDR3 has 15 residues. Trimming cost V 3 bases and J 5 bases; bases outside gene matches: 3. Germline V lookup: CDR1 LGHNA, CDR2 YSLEER. The CDR3 DNA follows: TGCGCCAGCAGCCAGAGACAGGGGAATAATTCACCCCTCCACTTT. Translating it yields CASSQRQGNNSPLHF.

This chain uses TRBV7-2 with TRBJ1-4, with 7 nucleotides matching TRBD1. With 5 bases clipped from V and 2 bases from J, the junction kept 2 bases outside the gene matches. This CDR3 region has 14 residues. Germline V gives CDR1 SGHTA, CDR2 FQGNSA. Written as DNA, the CDR3 is TGTGCCAGCAGCCCGGGACAGACTAATGAAAAACTGTTTTTT. Translating it yields CASSPGQTNEKLFF. Based on the CDR3 plus reference TRBV7-2 and TRBJ1-4, the full variable domain is GAGVSQSPSNKVTEKGKDVELRCDPISGHTALYWYRQSLGQGLEFLIYFQGNSAPDKSGLPSDRFSAERTGGSVSTLTIQRTQQEDSAVYLCASSPGQTNEKLFFGSGTQLSVL.

V usage is TRBV7-3 and J usage is TRBJ2-1; D may be TRBD1 or TRBD2 (5 bases each). The V and J ends lost 2 bases and 5 bases respectively, with 22 bases between them. Looked up from germline, CDR1 is SGHTA and CDR2 is FQGTGA. The CDR3 runs to 18 residues. CDR3 region: CASSLFALADSGHNEQFF. DNA for the CDR3: TGTGCCAGCAGCTTATTCGCCCTTGCGGACTCGGGGCACAATGAGCAGTTCTTC.

The chain uses TRBV9 and TRBJ2-7; TRBD2 is a possible D gene (6 bases). Trimming removed 4 bases at V and 7 bases at J, with 18 bases between. CDR3 size: 14 residues. Germline CDR1 SGDLS, CDR2 YYNGEE. The DNA for the CDR3 is TGTGCCAGCAGCCCGCGGGACTCCCTTTGGGAGCAGTACTTC. Its translation is CASSPRDSLWEQYF.

The genes are TRBV19 and TRBJ1-5; tentative D call: TRBD1 (5 bases). Germline-derived CDR1 and CDR2 are LNHDA and SQIVND (reference sequence). The V end was cut by 1 base, the J end by 6 bases, with 7 bases between. This CDR3 is built from 13 residues. CDR3 nucleotides: TGTGCCAGTAGTATAGTGGGGGGTCAGCCCCAGCATTTT. Translated: CASSIVGGQPQHF.

The V and J genes are TRBV13 and TRBJ2-2; 7 nucleotides agree with TRBD2. V shed 5 bases and J 2 bases; nucleotides not matched to a gene: 8. The CDR3 runs 16 residues. In germline, CDR1 is PRHDT, CDR2 FYEKMQ (reference sequence). CDR3 sequence reads: CASSPPLAVNTGELFF. The CDR3 DNA sequence: TGTGCCAGCAGCCCGCCGCTAGCGGTAAACACCGGGGAGCTGTTTTTT.

In nucleotides, the CDR3 is TGTGCCAGCAGTGCACTTACAGGGTTGAACACTGAAGCTTTCTTT. The encoded protein is CASSALTGLNTEAFF. The J gene is TRBJ1-1, the V gene TRBV27, with a possible D match to TRBD1 (6 bases). CDR3 length equals 15 residues. V was trimmed by 5 bases and J by 0 bases, leaving 13 bases between them. Germline-derived CDR1 and CDR2 are MNHEY and SMNVEV (reference sequence).

This chain's CDR3 is CAWSVLAGAADTQYF. The DNA of the CDR3 is TGTGCCTGGAGTGTACTAGCGGGAGCCGCAGATACGCAGTATTTT. The chain couples TRBV30 to TRBJ2-3; 11 bases agree with TRBD2. Per the germline V gene, CDR1 is GTSNPN and CDR2 is SVGIG (reference sequence). The V and J ends lost 0 bases and 4 bases, in that order; junction bases with no gene match: 3. There are 15 residues in the CDR3.

The chain joins TRBV6-5 to TRBJ2-4; no reliable D call. V was clipped by 0 bases and J by 1 base, with 10 bases between them. Germline-derived CDR1 and CDR2 are MNHEY and SVGAGI. The CDR3 consists of 16 residues. CDR3 bases: TGTGCCAGCAGTTACTCGGCACCCGGGGCCAAAAACATTCAGTACTTC. Translated: CASSYSAPGAKNIQYF.

This sequence joins TRBV27 and TRBJ1-1; TRBD1 might be the D (5 bases). The CDR3 runs 15 residues. The germline V gene encodes CDR1 MNHEY and CDR2 SMNVEV (reference sequence). V lost 2 bases, J lost 7 bases, and 17 bases lay in between. In nucleotides, the CDR3 is TGTGCCAGCAGTTTACAGGGAGTTCGACGAGATGAAGCTTTCTTT. This gives the protein CASSLQGVRRDEAFF.

The rearrangement links TRBV11-2 to TRBJ2-1; TRBD2 might be the D (5 bases). With 3 bases removed from V and 11 bases from J, the gap between germline ends came to 8 bases. CDR3 length equals 11 residues. CDR1 is SGHAT, CDR2 FQNNGV, per germline. The DNA for the CDR3 is TGTGCCAGCAGCTTGACGGGGAAGCAGTTCTTC. This codes for CASSLTGKQFF.

CDR3 DNA: TGTGCCAGCAGCTTAGGGACAGGGAGCTCCTACGAGCAGTACTTC. Its protein product is CASSLGTGSSYEQYF. The V and J genes are TRBV7-8 and TRBJ2-7; TRBD1 matches at 8 bases. The J segment lost 0 bases and the V segment lost 1 base, leaving 2 bases of the junction unmatched. The CDR3 has 15 residues. Germline V gene data show CDR1 as SGHVS and CDR2 as FQNEAQ.

The V gene is TRBV28, the J gene TRBJ1-2; TRBD1 is a possible D gene (6 bases). Germline V CDR1 and CDR2: MDHEN, SYDVKM. V lost 7 bases, J lost 4 bases, and 16 bases lay in between. The CDR3 totals 14 residues. The CDR3 DNA sequence: TGTGCCAGCACCCCCGGTAGGGGGGTCTATGGCTACACCTTC. It encodes CASTPGRGVYGYTF.

The rearrangement uses TRBV29-1 and TRBJ1-2; D gene uncertain. Germline V lookup: CDR1 SQVTM, CDR2 ANQGSEA. Between the trimmed V and J ends, which lost 3 bases and 4 bases, there was a span of 12 bases. The CDR3 has 13 amino acids. This CDR3 is CSVDQGGIYGYTF. DNA of the CDR3: TGCAGCGTTGATCAAGGCGGGATCTATGGCTACACCTTC. The whole variable domain, remainder taken from reference TRBV29-1 and TRBJ1-2, is SAVISQKPSRDICQRGTSLTIQCQVDSQVTMMFWYRQQPGQSLTLIATANQGSEATYESGFVIDKFPISRPNLTFSTLTVSNMSPEDSSIYLCSVDQGGIYGYTFGSGTRLTVV.

V is TRBV27 and J is TRBJ2-2; D gene ambiguous. The CDR3 extends over 15 amino acids. Germline lookup yields CDR1 MNHEY and CDR2 SMNVEV (reference sequence). The germline V and J ends were trimmed by 5 bases and 1 base, with 11 bases remaining between them. The CDR3 sequence is CASSVTARNTGELFF. DNA for the CDR3: TGTGCCAGCAGTGTAACGGCTCGGAACACCGGGGAGCTGTTTTTT.

The V and J genes are TRBV7-9 and TRBJ1-2; TRBD1 matches at 8 bases. The CDR3 runs to 14 residues. The junction had 5 bases not matched to a gene; V was cut back by 3 bases and J by 5 bases. Germline V lookup: CDR1 SEHNR, CDR2 FQNEAQ (reference sequence). CDR3 sequence: CASSFGTGGYGYTF. CDR3 sequence (DNA): TGTGCCAGCAGCTTCGGCACAGGGGGTTATGGCTACACCTTC. Filled out from reference TRBV7-9 and TRBJ1-2, the complete variable domain reads DTGVSQNPRHKITKRGQNVTFRCDPISEHNRLYWYRQTLGQGPEFLTYFQNEAQLEKSRLLSDRFSAERPKGSFSTLEIQRTEQGDSAMYLCASSFGTGGYGYTFGSGTRLTVV.

In DNA form, the CDR3 reads TGCGCCAGCAGCCCCTATAGACTAGCGGGAGAACAAGAGACCCAGTACTTC. It is translated as CASSPYRLAGEQETQYF. V is TRBV5-1 and J is TRBJ2-5; 12 bases align to TRBD2. With V trimmed by 4 bases and J by 2 bases, 9 bases remained unmatched. The CDR3 contains 17 residues. The germline gives CDR1 SGHRS, CDR2 YFSETQ.

The gene calls are TRBV11-1 and TRBJ1-6, with D tentatively TRBD1 (6 bases). Looked up from germline, CDR1 is SGHAT and CDR2 is FQDESV (reference sequence). V lost 1 base and J lost 13, with 14 bases in between. The CDR3 has 14 residues. CDR3 coding DNA: TGTGCCAGCAGCTTAGTGGCGCTACAGGGTCCCCTCCACTTT. Translated, it gives CASSLVALQGPLHF.

In its sample, this clone was seen once. This rearrangement joins TRBV30 to TRBJ1-2, with TRBD1 as a possible D gene (5 bases). From germline, CDR1 is GTSNPN and CDR2 SVGIG (reference sequence). The V gene lost 2 bases and the J gene lost 4 bases, with 17 bases spanning the gap. The CDR3 extends over 15 amino acids. The CDR3 coding sequence is TGTGCCTGGAGTTATAACGACGGACACCCCTATGGCTACACCTTC. This gives the protein CAWSYNDGHPYGYTF.

The chain is built from TRBV27 and TRBJ2-3, with a weak D call TRBD1 (5 bases). The germline V gene has CDR1 MNHEY and CDR2 SMNVEV (reference sequence). This CDR3 comprises 14 residues. Trimming took off 6 bases at V and 1 base at J, with 11 bases between the two ends. The CDR3 DNA follows: TGTGCCAGCAGCCAGGGCTGGGGCACAGATACGCAGTATTTT. Translated: CASSQGWGTDTQYF.

The chain links TRBV7-9 to TRBJ2-7; D may be TRBD1 (6 bases). V was cut by 4 bases and J by 2 bases, with 15 bases left in between. CDR1 and CDR2 (germline): SEHNR, FQNEAQ (reference sequence). CDR3 size: 15 residues. CDR3 loop: CASSSSKQGTYEQYF. The CDR3 DNA follows: TGTGCCAGCAGCTCCTCAAAACAGGGTACCTACGAGCAGTACTTC. The variable domain in full, completed from reference TRBV7-9 and TRBJ2-7, reads DTGVSQNPRHKITKRGQNVTFRCDPISEHNRLYWYRQTLGQGPEFLTYFQNEAQLEKSRLLSDRFSAERPKGSFSTLEIQRTEQGDSAMYLCASSSSKQGTYEQYFGPGTRLTVT.